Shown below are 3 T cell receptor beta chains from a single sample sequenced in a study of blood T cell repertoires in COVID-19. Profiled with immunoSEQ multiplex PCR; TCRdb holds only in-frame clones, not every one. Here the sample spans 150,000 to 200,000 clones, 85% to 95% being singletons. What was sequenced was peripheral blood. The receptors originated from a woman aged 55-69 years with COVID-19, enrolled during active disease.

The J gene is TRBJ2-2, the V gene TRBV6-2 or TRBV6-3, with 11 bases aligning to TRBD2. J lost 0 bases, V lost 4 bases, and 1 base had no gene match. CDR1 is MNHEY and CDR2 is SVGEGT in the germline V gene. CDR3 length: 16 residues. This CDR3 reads CASSSSGRTNTGELFF. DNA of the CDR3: TGTGCCAGCAGTTCTAGCGGGAGGACGAACACCGGGGAGCTGTTTTTT.

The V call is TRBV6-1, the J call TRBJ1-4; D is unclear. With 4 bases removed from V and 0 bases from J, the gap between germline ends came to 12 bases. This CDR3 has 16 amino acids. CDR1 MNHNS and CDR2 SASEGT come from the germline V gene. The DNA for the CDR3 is TGTGCCAGCAGTGCTCCGGAGGAAGCAACTAATGAAAAACTGTTTTTT. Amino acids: CASSAPEEATNEKLFF.

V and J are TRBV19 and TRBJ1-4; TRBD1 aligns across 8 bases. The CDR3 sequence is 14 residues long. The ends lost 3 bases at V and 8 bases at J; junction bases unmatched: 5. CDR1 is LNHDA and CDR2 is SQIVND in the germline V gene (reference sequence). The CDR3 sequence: CASSMDREEEKLFF. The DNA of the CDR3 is TGTGCCAGTAGTATGGACAGGGAAGAAGAAAAACTGTTTTTT.